These 9 T cell receptor beta chains share one sample of origin, sequenced in a study of blood T cells in healthy people across ages. Sample-barcoded 5' priming and a J-beta primer mix drove a second PCR of about 6 to 11 cycles. From the 5' RACE reads, TCRdb called clonotypes with MiXCR, one entry per CDR3 protein. The sample carries some 860,000 distinct CDR3 sequences, just over 55% recorded once. Sequenced input: blood. The receptors come from a man in his forties or fifties in good health.

The V gene is TRBV5-1, the J gene TRBJ2-3; 7 positions match TRBD2. Germline V gives CDR1 SGHRS, CDR2 YFSETQ. This CDR3 comprises 16 residues. The V gene end was trimmed by 4 bases and the J gene end by 6 bases; junction bases not matched to a gene: 14. CDR3 sequence: CASSAQRGLLGDTQYF. The CDR3 bases are TGCGCCAGCAGCGCTCAGCGGGGATTGTTGGGGGATACGCAGTATTTT. Supplemented by reference TRBV5-1 and TRBJ2-3, the full variable domain reads KAGVTQTPRYLIKTRGQQVTLSCSPISGHRSVSWYQQTPGQGLQFLFEYFSETQRNKGNFPGRFSGRQFSNSRSEMNVSTLELGDSALYLCASSAQRGLLGDTQYFGPGTRLTVL.

This clonotype turned up a few times. The chain carries TRBV25-1 and TRBJ1-2; 10 bases fit TRBD1. Germline V gene sequence: CDR1 MGHDK, CDR2 SYGVNS. This CDR3 contains 15 residues. The V gene end was trimmed by 6 bases and the J gene end by 7 bases; junction bases not matched to a gene: 11. In DNA, the CDR3 is TGTGCCAGCAGCACCGGGACAGGGGTTCTTGGTGGCTACACCTTC. This sequence encodes CASSTGTGVLGGYTF.

CDR3 coding DNA: TGTGCCAGCAGTTTATGGGCCGGAACAGGGGGGTACGAGCAGTACTTC. It codes for CASSLWAGTGGYEQYF. The rearrangement joins TRBV27 to TRBJ2-4; 8 nucleotides line up with TRBD1. The end of the DNA fits TRBJ2-7 better, so the J call may be wrong. Per the germline V gene, CDR1 is MNHEY and CDR2 is SMNVEV (reference sequence). This CDR3 region has 16 residues.

The chain couples TRBV4-3 to TRBJ2-1; 9 nucleotides align to TRBD2. This CDR3 spans 18 amino acids. Germline V CDR1 and CDR2: LGHNA, YSLEER. Trimming at V came to 0 bases and at J to 4 bases, leaving 10 bases not matched to a gene. The CDR3 nucleotides read TGCGCCAGCAGCCAAGATCTCGCTAGCGGGGTCGTATACAATGAGCAGTTCTTC. Translating it yields CASSQDLASGVVYNEQFF.

The V and J genes are TRBV11-3 and TRBJ2-2; the D is unclear. The CDR3 spans 14 residues. V was cut by 0 bases and J by 6 bases, with 8 bases left in between. Germline lookup yields CDR1 SGHNT and CDR2 YENEEA. DNA of the CDR3: TGTGCCAGCAGCTTAGAGGTTGGCCCCGGGGAGCTGTTTTTT. This encodes CASSLEVGPGELFF. The entire variable domain, with the rest obtained from reference TRBV11-3 and TRBJ2-2, is as follows: EAGVVQSPRYKIIEKKQPVAFWCNPISGHNTLYWYLQNLGQGPELLIRYENEEAVDDSQLPKDRFSAERLKGVDSTLKIQPAELGDSAVYLCASSLEVGPGELFFGEGSRLTVL.

The sample holds many counts of this clonotype. The chain couples TRBV28 to TRBJ1-5; D is unclear. CDR1 and CDR2 from the germline V gene are MDHEN and SYDVKM. Trimming removed 6 bases from V and 5 bases from J, with 8 bases in between. This CDR3 spans 12 amino acids. Written as DNA, the CDR3 is TGTGCCAGCAGCCCCGTGGATCAGCCCCAGCATTTT. Its protein is CASSPVDQPQHF. The entire variable domain, with the rest obtained from reference TRBV28 and TRBJ1-5, is as follows: DVKVTQSSRYLVKRTGEKVFLECVQDMDHENMFWYRQDPGLGLRLIYFSYDVKMKEKGDIPEGYSVSREKKERFSLILESASTNQTSMYLCASSPVDQPQHFGDGTRLSIL.

CDR3 residues: CSFELRDSNYGYTF. CDR3 coding DNA: TGCAGCTTCGAACTCCGGGACAGTAACTATGGCTACACCTTC. The rearrangement links TRBV29-1 to TRBJ1-2, with 7 bases matching TRBD1. The J segment lost 1 base and the V segment lost 8 bases, leaving 10 bases of the junction unmatched. There are 14 residues in the CDR3. Germline V gene data show CDR1 as SQVTM and CDR2 as ANQGSEA.

The V call is TRBV11-2, the J call TRBJ2-4, with TRBD2 identical over 7 bases. The J call is doubtful: the DNA matches TRBJ2-7 better. The germline gives CDR1 SGHAT, CDR2 FQNNGV. CDR3 length: 15 residues. This CDR3 reads CASSMWGGSVNEQYF. The CDR3, as DNA: TGTGCCAGCAGCATGTGGGGCGGGAGCGTAAACGAGCAGTACTTC.

This chain connects TRBV7-9 to TRBJ2-3; D gene unclear. The CDR3 runs 13 residues. The ends were cut back, 9 bases at V and 0 bases at J, with 10 bases in the middle. Germline V gives CDR1 SEHNR, CDR2 FQNEAQ (reference sequence). The CDR3 sequence is CASLTLSTDTQYF. DNA for the CDR3: TGTGCCAGTCTAACGCTGAGCACAGATACGCAGTATTTT.